The T cell receptor (beta chain) described here comes from a study of blood T cell repertoires in COVID-19. Overall study: From the United States, Italy and Spain came samples of acute and convalescent COVID-19. T cells, B-cell-depleted T cells, or PBMCs supplied cDNA or gDNA.

The CDR3 has 16 residues. V was clipped by 1 base and J by 4 bases; unmatched bases: 7. Germline V lookup: CDR1 LGHDT, CDR2 YNNKEL (reference sequence). Original handling: The authors estimated nucleated cell counts from reference gene primer amplification. Generated by immunoSEQ multiplex PCR, the TCRdb table keeps only in-frame clones and is missing some. Clonal size and the V and J genes are those of that table, whereas D and trimming came from the DNA. In the table there are 100,000 to 150,000 clones, more than 75% of which are singletons. Source material: peripheral blood. The sequence was obtained from a human donor in a cohort sampled during active COVID-19. The rearrangement links TRBV3-1 (or the pseudogene TRBV3-2) to TRBJ1-1, with 9 positions matching TRBD1. CDR3 nucleotides: TGTGCCAGCAGCCAAGGGGGACAGGGACGTTTCACTGAAGCTTTCTTT. Protein product: CASSQGGQGRFTEAFF.